Included here is one TCR beta chain sequence, with context. The antigen is unknown. This sample was included in a study of yellow fever vaccine responses in identical twins. Overall study findings and caveats: Reports say the vaccine T cell response in twins looked partly convergent and partly personalized.

The CDR3 is 15 amino acids. Trimming at V came to 3 bases and at J to 6 bases, leaving 8 bases not matched to a gene. CDR1 and CDR2 (germline): SGHNT, YYREEE (reference sequence). TCRdb passed the RT-PCR reads through MiXCR, listing each CDR3 protein once. The sample includes approximately 17,000 distinct CDR3 sequences, around 70% seen only once; the top ten take about 2.2%. The TCR was taken from a woman aged 18-29 years who received the yellow fever vaccine. The V gene is TRBV5-4, the J gene TRBJ2-1; 8 bases map to TRBD2. Here the sequenced sample was T cells from blood (PBMCs), unsorted or a sorted subset (not recorded which), taken before or after yellow fever vaccination (not recorded which). DNA of the CDR3: TGTGCCAGCAGCTATAGCGGGAACCCGGGCAATGAGCAGTTCTTC. Translated: CASSYSGNPGNEQFF.